This T cell receptor beta chain was identified during a study of blood T cell repertoires in COVID-19. The overall study: PBMCs, B-cell-depleted T cells, or T cells were the source of the cDNA or gDNA that made up the material.

Repertoires were generated with immunoSEQ multiplex PCR, while TCRdb's copy carries only in-frame clones and drops some. This sample has 150,000 to 200,000 clones, with more than 70% found just once. The sample comprised peripheral blood. The sequence derives from a man between 35 and 55 years old with active or convalescent COVID-19.

The CDR3 sequence is CASRPFPRGANYGYTF. The CDR3 bases are TGTGCCAGCAGGCCTTTCCCCAGGGGAGCGAACTATGGCTACACCTTC. This chain connects TRBV6-2 or TRBV6-3 to TRBJ1-2; D is possibly TRBD1 (6 bases). The germline CDR1 and CDR2 sequences are MNHEY and SVGEGT. This CDR3 comprises 16 residues. V was pared by 6 bases and J by 2 bases, with 19 bases between.